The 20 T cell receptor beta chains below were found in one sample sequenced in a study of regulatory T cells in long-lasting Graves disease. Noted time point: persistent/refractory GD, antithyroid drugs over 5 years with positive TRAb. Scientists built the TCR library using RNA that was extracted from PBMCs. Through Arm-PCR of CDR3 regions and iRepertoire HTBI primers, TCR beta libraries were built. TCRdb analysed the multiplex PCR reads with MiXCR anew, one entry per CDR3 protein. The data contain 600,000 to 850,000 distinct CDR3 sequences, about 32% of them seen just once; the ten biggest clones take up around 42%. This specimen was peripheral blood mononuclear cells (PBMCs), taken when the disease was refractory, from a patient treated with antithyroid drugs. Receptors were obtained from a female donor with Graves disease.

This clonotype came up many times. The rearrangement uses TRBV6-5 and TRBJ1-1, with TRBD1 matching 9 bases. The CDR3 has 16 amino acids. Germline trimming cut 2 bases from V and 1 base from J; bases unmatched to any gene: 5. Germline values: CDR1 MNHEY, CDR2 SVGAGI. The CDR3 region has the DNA TGTGCCAGCAGTTACGTGACAGGGGGGGGGAACACTGAAGCTTTCTTT. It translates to CASSYVTGGGNTEAFF.

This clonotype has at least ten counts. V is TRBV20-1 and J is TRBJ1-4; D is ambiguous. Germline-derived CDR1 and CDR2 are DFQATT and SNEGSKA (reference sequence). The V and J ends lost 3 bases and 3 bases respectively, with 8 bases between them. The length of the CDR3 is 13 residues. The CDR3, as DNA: TGCAGTGCTAGGGCCGGGGCTAATGAAAAACTGTTTTTT. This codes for CSARAGANEKLFF.

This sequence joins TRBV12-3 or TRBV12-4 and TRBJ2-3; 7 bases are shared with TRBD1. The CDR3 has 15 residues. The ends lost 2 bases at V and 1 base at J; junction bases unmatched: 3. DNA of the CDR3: TGTGCCAGCAGTTTAACAGGACAGGGCACAGATACGCAGTATTTT. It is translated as CASSLTGQGTDTQYF.

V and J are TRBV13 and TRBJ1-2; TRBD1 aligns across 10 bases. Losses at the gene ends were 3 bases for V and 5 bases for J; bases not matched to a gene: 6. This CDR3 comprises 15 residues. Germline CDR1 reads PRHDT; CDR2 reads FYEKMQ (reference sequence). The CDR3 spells CASSLTGGAAYGYTF. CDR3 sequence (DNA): TGTGCCAGCAGCTTGACAGGGGGCGCGGCATATGGCTACACCTTC.

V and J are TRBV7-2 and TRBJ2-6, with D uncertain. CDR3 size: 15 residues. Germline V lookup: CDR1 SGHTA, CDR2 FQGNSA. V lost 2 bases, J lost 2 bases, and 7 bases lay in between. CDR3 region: CASSLILPGANVLTF. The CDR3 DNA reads TGTGCCAGCAGCTTAATTCTACCTGGGGCCAACGTCCTGACTTTC.

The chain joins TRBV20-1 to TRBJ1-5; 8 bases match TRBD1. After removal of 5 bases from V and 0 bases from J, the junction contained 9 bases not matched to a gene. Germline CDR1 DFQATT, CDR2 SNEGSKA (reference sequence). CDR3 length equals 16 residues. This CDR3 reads CSADLGQAYSNQPQHF. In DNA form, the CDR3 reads TGCAGTGCTGACTTGGGACAGGCGTATAGCAATCAGCCCCAGCATTTT.

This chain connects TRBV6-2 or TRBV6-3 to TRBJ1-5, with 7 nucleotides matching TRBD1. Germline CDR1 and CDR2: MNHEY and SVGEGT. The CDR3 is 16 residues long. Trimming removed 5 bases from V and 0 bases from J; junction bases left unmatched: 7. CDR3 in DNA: TGTGCCAGCAGTGAAAGGACAGGTAATAGCAATCAGCCCCAGCATTTT. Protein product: CASSERTGNSNQPQHF.

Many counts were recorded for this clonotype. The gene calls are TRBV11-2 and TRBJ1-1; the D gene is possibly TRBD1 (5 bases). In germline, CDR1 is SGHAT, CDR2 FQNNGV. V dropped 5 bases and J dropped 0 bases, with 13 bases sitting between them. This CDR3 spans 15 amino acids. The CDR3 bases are TGTGCCAGCAGCACGTGGGGGGGAATGAACACTGAAGCTTTCTTT. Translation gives CASSTWGGMNTEAFF.

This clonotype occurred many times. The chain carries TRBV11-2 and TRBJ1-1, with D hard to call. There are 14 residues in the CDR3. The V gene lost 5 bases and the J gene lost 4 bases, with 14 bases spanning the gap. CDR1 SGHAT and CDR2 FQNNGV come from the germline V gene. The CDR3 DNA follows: TGTGCCAGCAGCCAAGGACCCTTGGGCACTGAAGCTTTCTTT. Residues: CASSQGPLGTEAFF.

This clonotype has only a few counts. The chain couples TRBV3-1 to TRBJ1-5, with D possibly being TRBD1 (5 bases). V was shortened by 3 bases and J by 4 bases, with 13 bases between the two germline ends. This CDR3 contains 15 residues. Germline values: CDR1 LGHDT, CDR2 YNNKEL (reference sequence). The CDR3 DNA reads TGTGCCAGCAGCCAGGGGGTCGATGGAAATCAGCCCCAGCATTTT. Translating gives CASSQGVDGNQPQHF. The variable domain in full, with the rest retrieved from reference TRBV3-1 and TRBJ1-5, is DTAVSQTPKYLVTQMGNDKSIKCEQNLGHDTMYWYKQDSKKFLKIMFSYNNKELIINETVPNRFSPKSPDKAHLNLHINSLELGDSAVYFCASSQGVDGNQPQHFGDGTRLSIL.

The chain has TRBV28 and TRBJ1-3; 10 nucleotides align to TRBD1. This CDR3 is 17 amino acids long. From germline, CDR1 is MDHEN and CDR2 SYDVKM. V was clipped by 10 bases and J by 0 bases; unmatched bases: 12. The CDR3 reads CAISRGTGAHSGNTIYF. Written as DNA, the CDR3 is TGTGCCATCTCCCGGGGGACAGGGGCCCACTCTGGAAACACCATATATTTT.

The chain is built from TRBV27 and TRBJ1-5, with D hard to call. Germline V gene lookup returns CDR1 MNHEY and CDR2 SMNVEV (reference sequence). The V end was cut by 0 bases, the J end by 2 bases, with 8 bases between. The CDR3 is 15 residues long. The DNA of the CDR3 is TGTGCCAGCAGTTTATCTTGGGTGGGCAATCAGCCCCAGCATTTT. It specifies CASSLSWVGNQPQHF.

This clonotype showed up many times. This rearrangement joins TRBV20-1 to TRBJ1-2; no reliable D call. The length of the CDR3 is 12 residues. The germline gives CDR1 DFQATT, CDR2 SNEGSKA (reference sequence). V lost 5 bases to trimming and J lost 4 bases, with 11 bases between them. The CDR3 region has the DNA TGCAGTGCTGTAATGGGCGCCTATGGCTACACCTTC. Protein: CSAVMGAYGYTF.

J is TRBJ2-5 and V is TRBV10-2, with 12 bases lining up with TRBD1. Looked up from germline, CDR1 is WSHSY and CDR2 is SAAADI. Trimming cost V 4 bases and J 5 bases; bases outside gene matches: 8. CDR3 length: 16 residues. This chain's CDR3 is CASSGWSGQGAETQYF. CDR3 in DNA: TGCGCCAGCAGTGGGTGGTCGGGACAGGGGGCTGAGACCCAGTACTTC.

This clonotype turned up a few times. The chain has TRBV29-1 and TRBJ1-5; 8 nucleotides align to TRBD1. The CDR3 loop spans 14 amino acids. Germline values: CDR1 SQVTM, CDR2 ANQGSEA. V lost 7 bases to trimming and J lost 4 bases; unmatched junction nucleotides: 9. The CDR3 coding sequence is TGCAGCGCCGGGACAGGAGTTGGGAATCAGCCCCAGCATTTT. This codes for CSAGTGVGNQPQHF.

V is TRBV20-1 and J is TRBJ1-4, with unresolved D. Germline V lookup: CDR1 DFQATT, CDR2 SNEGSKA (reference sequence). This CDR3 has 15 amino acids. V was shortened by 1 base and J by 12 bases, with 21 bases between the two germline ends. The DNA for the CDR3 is TGCAGTGCTAGAGCCTGGGTCACACCGGTGCAGGAACTGTTTTTT. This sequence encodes CSARAWVTPVQELFF.

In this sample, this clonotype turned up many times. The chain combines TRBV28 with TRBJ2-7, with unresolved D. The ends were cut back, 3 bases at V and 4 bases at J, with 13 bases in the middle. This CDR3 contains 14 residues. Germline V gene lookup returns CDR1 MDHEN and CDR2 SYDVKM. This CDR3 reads CASSFLGNSYEQYF. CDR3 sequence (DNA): TGTGCCAGCAGTTTCTTAGGTAATTCGTACGAGCAGTACTTC.

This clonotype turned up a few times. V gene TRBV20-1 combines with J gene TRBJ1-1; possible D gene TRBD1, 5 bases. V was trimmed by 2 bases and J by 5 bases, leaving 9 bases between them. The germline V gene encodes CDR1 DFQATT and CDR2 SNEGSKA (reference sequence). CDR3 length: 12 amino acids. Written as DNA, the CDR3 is TGCAGTGCTAGACAGGGCCGGACTGAAGCTTTCTTT. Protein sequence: CSARQGRTEAFF.

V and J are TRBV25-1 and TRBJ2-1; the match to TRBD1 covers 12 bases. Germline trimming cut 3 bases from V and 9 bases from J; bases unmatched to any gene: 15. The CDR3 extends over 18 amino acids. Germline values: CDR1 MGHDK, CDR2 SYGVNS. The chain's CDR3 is CASSEGQGAAGGPSEQFF. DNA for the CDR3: TGTGCCAGCAGTGAGGGACAGGGGGCCGCGGGAGGGCCAAGTGAGCAGTTCTTC.

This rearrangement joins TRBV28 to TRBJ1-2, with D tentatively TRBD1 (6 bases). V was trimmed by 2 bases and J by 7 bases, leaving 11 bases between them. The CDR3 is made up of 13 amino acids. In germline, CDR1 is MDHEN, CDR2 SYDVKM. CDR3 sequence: CASSLQGPFGYTF. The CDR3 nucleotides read TGTGCCAGCAGTTTACAGGGGCCGTTTGGCTACACCTTC.